This paragraph covers one T cell receptor (beta chain) sequence. The sample originates from a study of blood T cell repertoires in COVID-19. In the study overall: Researchers got acute and convalescent COVID-19 samples from the United States, Italy and Spain.

The V gene lost 3 bases and the J gene lost 10 bases, with 7 bases spanning the gap. The CDR3 runs to 11 residues. Germline CDR1 LGHDT, CDR2 YNNKEL (reference sequence). Seattle patients were enrolled during active infection and followed longitudinally. Here immunoSEQ multiplex PCR was the method, and the copy in TCRdb shows in-frame clones only, minus some. The sample has about 24,000 clones; approximately 75% are singletons. The chain uses TRBV3-1 (or the pseudogene TRBV3-2) and TRBJ2-1, with D unclear. Material for sequencing was peripheral blood. The source of this sequence is a woman aged 70-85 years with COVID-19, enrolled during active disease. For the CDR3, the DNA is TGTGCCAGCAGCCACGGCGGCGAGCAGTTCTTC. It codes for CASSHGGEQFF.